This T cell receptor (beta chain) was observed in a study of T cells after yellow fever vaccination. MiXCR, applied by TCRdb to the 5' RACE reads, yields one record per CDR3 protein. The sample contains roughly 32,000 distinct CDR3 sequences, about 10% of which appear only once. This clonotype was observed at least ten times. This CDR3 comprises 14 residues. The V end was cut by 1 base, the J end by 5 bases, with 8 bases between. Per germline, CDR1 MRHNA and CDR2 SNTAGT. This rearrangement joins TRBV6-4 to TRBJ2-2; maybe TRBD2 (6 bases). The input for sequencing was PBMCs, either bulk or a sorted T-cell subset (CD4+, CD8+, memory, or dextramer-sorted; not recorded which), taken more than 14 days after the first yellow fever vaccination. The TCR comes from a man aged 18 to 30 who received the YFV17D yellow fever vaccine. CDR3 region: CASSDWGDTGELFF. In nucleotides, the CDR3 is TGTGCCAGCAGTGACTGGGGGGATACCGGGGAGCTGTTTTTT.